What follows are 18 T cell receptor beta chains derived from one specimen sequenced in a study of blood T cell repertoires in COVID-19 (dated by TCRdb to about 2020). The library was obtained by the immunoSEQ multiplex PCR assay. TCRdb provides this immuneACCESS table in a form limited to in-frame rearrangements. Some clones are lacking; in checked studies, under half of them reflect an unresolved V gene, and why the rest are absent is not known. The table for this sample lists 400,000 to 450,000 clones; 70% to 90% of them were counted only once. The ten largest account for 0.7% to 1% of the sample. Sequenced material: peripheral blood. The receptors shown here come from a man aged 18 to 30 with COVID-19, enrolled during active disease.

The chain carries TRBV14 and TRBJ2-2; unclear D gene. The germline V gene encodes CDR1 SGHDN and CDR2 FVKESK. The CDR3 is made up of 14 amino acids. Deletions cut 1 base from V and 1 base from J, with 4 bases between. CDR3 region: CASSQAGNTGELFF. The CDR3 DNA reads as TGTGCCAGCAGCCAAGCCGGGAACACCGGGGAGCTGTTTTTT.

The chain is built from TRBV5-1 and TRBJ2-1; D may be TRBD2 (6 bases). The germline CDR1 and CDR2 sequences are SGHRS and YFSETQ. With 8 bases removed from V and 7 bases from J, the gap between germline ends came to 19 bases. This CDR3 has 14 amino acids. CDR3 region: CASSFGGAGNEQFF. CDR3 in DNA: TGCGCCAGTTCCTTCGGAGGAGCGGGTAATGAGCAGTTCTTC.

The V gene is TRBV6-4, the J gene TRBJ2-3; 9 nucleotides match TRBD2. This CDR3 spans 15 amino acids. The germline V gene encodes CDR1 MRHNA and CDR2 SNTAGT. Trimming cost V 6 bases and J 2 bases; bases outside gene matches: 6. The CDR3 loop is CASRLLAGDTDTQYF. As DNA, the CDR3 is TGTGCCAGCAGACTACTAGCGGGTGACACAGATACGCAGTATTTT.

The chain carries TRBV10-3 and TRBJ1-1; 9 positions match TRBD1. V gave up 2 bases and J gave up 8 bases; unmatched junction bases: 15. The CDR3 is 17 amino acids. Germline V gene data show CDR1 as ENHRY and CDR2 as SYGVKD. As DNA, the CDR3 is TGTGCCATCAGTGAGGAAACAGGGGGCCACCGACTTACCGAAGCTTTCTTT. Its protein product is CAISEETGGHRLTEAFF.

The chain recombines TRBV5-1 with TRBJ2-1, with 9 positions matching TRBD2. J gave up 7 bases and V 2 bases, and 1 base lay outside the gene matches. CDR3 length: 13 amino acids. Germline loops: CDR1 SGHRS, CDR2 YFSETQ. In nucleotides, the CDR3 is TGCGCCAGCAGCTTTAGCGGGAGTAATGAGCAGTTCTTC. It encodes CASSFSGSNEQFF. Filled out from reference TRBV5-1 and TRBJ2-1, the complete variable domain reads KAGVTQTPRYLIKTRGQQVTLSCSPISGHRSVSWYQQTPGQGLQFLFEYFSETQRNKGNFPGRFSGRQFSNSRSEMNVSTLELGDSALYLCASSFSGSNEQFFGPGTRLTVL.

V gene TRBV20-1 combines with J gene TRBJ2-3; 7 nucleotides line up with TRBD1. In germline, CDR1 is DFQATT, CDR2 SNEGSKA (reference sequence). Losses at the gene ends were 3 bases for V and 1 base for J; bases not matched to a gene: 7. There are 15 residues in the CDR3. For the CDR3, the DNA is TGCAGTGCTAGTGTATCGGGACAGCGCACAGATACGCAGTATTTT. It is translated as CSASVSGQRTDTQYF.

The J gene is TRBJ2-1, the V gene TRBV7-9, with 11 bases that match TRBD2. This CDR3 contains 15 residues. Germline-derived CDR1 and CDR2 are SEHNR and FQNEAQ (reference sequence). V lost 5 bases and J lost 4; bases outside the gene matches: 4. CDR3 in amino acids: CASSTRTSGYNEQFF. The CDR3 DNA reads TGTGCCAGCAGCACGCGGACTAGCGGGTACAATGAGCAGTTCTTC.

The chain employs TRBV9 and TRBJ2-6; TRBD1 agrees at 7 bases. The CDR3 totals 16 residues. In germline, CDR1 is SGDLS, CDR2 YYNGEE. V lost 0 bases to trimming and J lost 2 bases; unmatched junction nucleotides: 2. CDR3 nucleotide sequence: TGTGCCAGCAGCGTAGGGACAGGAGCTGGGGCCAACGTCCTGACTTTC. Encoded protein: CASSVGTGAGANVLTF. The full variable domain, rest sourced from reference TRBV9 and TRBJ2-6, is DSGVTQTPKHLITATGQRVTLRCSPRSGDLSVYWYQQSLDQGLQFLIQYYNGEERAKGNILERFSAQQFPDLHSELNLSSLELGDSALYFCASSVGTGAGANVLTFGAGSRLTVL.

This clone turned up a few times. The rearrangement uses TRBV5-6 and TRBJ1-1; 9 bases are shared with TRBD1. CDR3 length: 17 residues. Germline V lookup: CDR1 SGHDT, CDR2 YYEEEE. Germline trimming cut 2 bases from V and 0 bases from J; bases unmatched to any gene: 8. The CDR3 region is CASSFRDRVRMNTEAFF. The DNA of the CDR3 is TGTGCCAGCAGCTTTAGGGACAGGGTAAGGATGAACACTGAAGCTTTCTTT.

The chain joins TRBV7-9 to TRBJ2-5; possibly TRBD1 for D (7 bases). Germline-derived CDR1 and CDR2 are SEHNR and FQNEAQ (reference sequence). This CDR3 contains 15 residues. V was trimmed by 5 bases and J by 2 bases, leaving 15 bases between them. The CDR3 DNA reads TGTGCCAGCAGCGGGCGGGGACAGCCTCAAGAGACCCAGTACTTC. Its protein product is CASSGRGQPQETQYF.

In its sample, this clone was seen once. V is TRBV7-3 and J is TRBJ2-7; D perhaps matches TRBD2 (6 bases). CDR3 length equals 15 residues. The V gene's germline CDR1 is SGHTA and CDR2 FQGTGA. Trimming shortened V by 2 bases and J by 4 bases, and 15 bases separated the two germline ends. This CDR3 reads CASSLLAGSQYEQYF. In nucleotides, the CDR3 is TGTGCCAGCAGCTTACTCGCCGGGAGTCAATACGAGCAGTACTTC.

A single count supports this clone. The J gene is TRBJ2-3, the V gene TRBV2; the D is unclear. The V and J ends lost 1 base and 1 base respectively, with 6 bases between them. Germline V gene sequence: CDR1 SNHLY, CDR2 FYNNEI. The CDR3 spans 14 residues. The CDR3 sequence is CASSEGARTDTQYF. In nucleotides, the CDR3 is TGTGCCAGCAGTGAAGGGGCCCGCACAGATACGCAGTATTTT.

The chain combines TRBV13 with TRBJ2-5; maybe TRBD1 (6 bases). The V end lost 5 bases, the J end lost 5 bases, and 18 bases lay between the germline ends. This CDR3 comprises 15 residues. CDR1 is PRHDT, CDR2 FYEKMQ, per germline (reference sequence). The CDR3 sequence: CASSQTGRDAETQYF. The CDR3 DNA follows: TGTGCCAGCAGCCAGACAGGAAGAGATGCGGAGACCCAGTACTTC. Combining the CDR3 with reference TRBV13 and TRBJ2-5 gives the whole variable domain AAGVIQSPRHLIKEKRETATLKCYPIPRHDTVYWYQQGPGQDPQFLISFYEKMQSDKGSIPDRFSAQQFSDYHSELNMSSLELGDSALYFCASSQTGRDAETQYFGPGTRLLVL.

The chain combines TRBV10-2 with TRBJ1-2; 10 nucleotides align to TRBD1. CDR1 is WSHSY and CDR2 is SAAADI in the germline V gene. Trimming cost V 6 bases and J 8 bases; bases outside gene matches: 12. The CDR3 has 15 residues. The CDR3 loop is CASSTTGGTLGGYTF. CDR3 DNA: TGCGCCAGCAGCACGACAGGGGGCACCCTTGGAGGCTACACCTTC.

This clone occurred once. The rearrangement uses TRBV4-1 and TRBJ2-7; D gene unclear. Trimming pared 0 bases from V and 5 bases from J, leaving 11 bases between. This CDR3 comprises 14 residues. CDR1 is MGHRA, CDR2 YSYEKL, per germline. CDR3 bases: TGCGCCAGCAGCCAAGAGGGCTTCTCGAACGAGCAGTACTTC. This translates into CASSQEGFSNEQYF.

A single count supports this clone. J is TRBJ2-7 and V is TRBV6-4, with 8 bases matching TRBD1. Germline loops: CDR1 MRHNA, CDR2 SNTAGT. The CDR3 covers 21 residues. Trimming took 0 bases from V and 1 from J; bases not matched to a gene: 20. CDR3 DNA sequence: TGTGCCAGCAGTGACTCGAGGATCGGGTATGAGGAGACAGGGGTTTCCTACGAGCAGTACTTC. Amino acid sequence: CASSDSRIGYEETGVSYEQYF.

The rearrangement joins TRBV9 to TRBJ1-4; D gene uncertain. Per germline, CDR1 SGDLS and CDR2 YYNGEE. This CDR3 has 14 amino acids. The V gene lost 3 bases and the J gene lost 6 bases, with 12 bases spanning the gap. CDR3 region: CASSARSQDEKLFF. The DNA for the CDR3 is TGTGCCAGCAGCGCCCGGAGCCAAGATGAAAAACTGTTTTTT. Supplemented by reference TRBV9 and TRBJ1-4, the full variable domain reads DSGVTQTPKHLITATGQRVTLRCSPRSGDLSVYWYQQSLDQGLQFLIQYYNGEERAKGNILERFSAQQFPDLHSELNLSSLELGDSALYFCASSARSQDEKLFFGSGTQLSVL.

This chain links TRBV27 with TRBJ1-5, with unresolved D. Between the trimmed V and J ends, which lost 8 bases and 7 bases, there was a span of 12 bases. Per germline, CDR1 MNHEY and CDR2 SMNVEV (reference sequence). There are 12 residues in the CDR3. The CDR3 DNA reads TGTGCCAGCTCCGGGGTGGGACAGCCCCAGCATTTT. It translates to CASSGVGQPQHF.